The clone carrying this TCR beta chain occurred a few times. What it binds is unknown. A universal primer site was created by template switching, with the cDNA bearing unique molecular identifiers. TCRdb passed the 5' RACE reads through MiXCR, listing each CDR3 protein once. The table shows 1.5 million to 2 million distinct CDR3 sequences, with around 29% occurring only once. This entry is derived from a study of identical twins. Study observations and caveats: With beta out-of-frame sequences, excess sharing by twins was weaker. It was cross-sectional statistical analysis, not following the same donors, that the conclusions relied on.

Unmatched junction bases numbered 14, after V lost 6 bases and J lost 10 bases. The CDR3 is 15 residues long. Germline-derived CDR1 and CDR2 are LGHDT and YNNKEL (reference sequence). This TCR was sampled from a newborn girl in good health. The specimen sequenced was cord blood. The chain is built from TRBV3-1 and TRBJ2-1; 8 bases are a match to TRBD2. Here the CDR3 reads CASRWAGGSISEQFF. In nucleotides, the CDR3 is TGTGCCAGCAGATGGGCGGGAGGTAGTATTTCCGAGCAGTTCTTC.